This T cell receptor (beta chain) appears in the sequencing data of a study of early T cells in non-severe SARS-CoV-2 infection. Only a few counts were recorded for this clonotype. Its cognate antigen is unknown. Via MiXCR, TCRdb re-called the 5' RACE reads, giving one row per CDR3 protein. The sample has 25,000 to 30,000 distinct CDR3 sequences; about 4.2% are singletons. Trimming pared 1 base from V and 3 bases from J, leaving 16 bases between. The germline V gene encodes CDR1 PRHDT and CDR2 FYEKMQ (reference sequence). The CDR3 totals 16 residues. Findings and caveats of the study: Matching against VDJdb likely underestimated virus-specific expansions, favoring anti-spike CD8.

The receptor's source is an adult who was a healthcare worker with PCR-confirmed SARS-CoV-2 infection or an uninfected control (not recorded which). The chain is built from TRBV13 and TRBJ2-7; D might be TRBD1 or TRBD2, each matching 5 bases. The sequenced sample consisted of whole blood. The CDR3 region has the DNA TGTGCCAGCAGCTTAGAAAGAACGGGGCTAAACTACGAGCAGTACTTC. Encoded protein: CASSLERTGLNYEQYF.